This TCR beta chain was observed in a study of shared clonotypes between healthy human individuals (dated by TCRdb to the early 2020s). General notes on the study: The cohort comprised two women and a few men aged 18 to 49 years. Leukapheresis yielded between about 0.94 and 9.5 billion PBMCs per donor. Different laboratories and diverse techniques were used to prepare libraries and sequence TCR repertoires, to increase sequencing depth and limit assay-specific biases. To estimate repertoire size and how much clonotypes are shared between individuals, the study performed deep sequencing of blood TCR repertoires from about 5 healthy adults. For each donor, three plates each were used for CD4 naive and CD4 memory, two plates were used for CD8 naive, and one plate was used for CD8 memory.

Healthy HIV-negative adults with no recently reported acute infections or vaccinations were included as donors. Every donor was a Caucasian adult living in Nashville, Tennessee, USA. Magnetic negative selection was used to enrich CD4+ T cells, after which naive cells were positively selected on CD45RA and the negative fraction became the memory subset. After blood collection by leukapheresis, PBMCs were isolated using Ficoll-Histopaque density gradient centrifugation and then cryopreserved in the vapor phase of liquid nitrogen. Analytical flow cytometry was used to check the purity and quantity of each magnetically sorted T cell population. From each sorted fraction, genomic DNA was isolated and quantified by UV absorbance on a Nanodrop 2000c. Using the deep immunoSEQ assay, multiplex PCR amplified TCR CDR3 regions from genomic DNA. Extracted genomic DNA from each cell subset was spread evenly across all wells of several immunoSEQ 96-well plates, with each plate serving as a replicate. For sorted subsets, each replicate PCR was loaded with about 0.2 ug genomic DNA, equivalent to 25,000 to 35,000 T cell genomes. Purified libraries were quantified with a Qubit 3.0 fluorometer, sized on a Bioanalyzer 2100, and re-quantified with the KAPA Library Quantification kit. Every immunoSEQ 96-well plate was sequenced on a dedicated single-read 150-cycle Illumina NextSeq 550 flow cell. Turning to the authors' computational methods: The immunoSEQ output contained only junctional sequences without quality scores, so filtering could not match that applied to full-length reads. To assign V/J genes and CDR3, sequences were annotated against IMGT germline references using PyIR, a Python wrapper for IgBLAST v1.9. Reads were removed for weak V/J assignments (E-value above 1e-6), missing CDR3, stop codons, out-of-frame junctions, or ambiguous translated residues. A V3J clonotype was defined by an identical inferred V gene, J gene, and CDR3 amino acid sequence. The percentage overlap between two repertoires was calculated by dividing the number of shared unique clonotypes by the size of the smaller repertoire. Richness of each repertoire was evaluated using RTK rarefaction, the Chao1 estimator, and Recon v2.1 estimates of unobserved clonotypes. Generation probabilities for all TCRbeta clonotypes obtained by the gDNA method from a handful of donors were computed using OLGA. Imported from immuneACCESS, the table was reduced by TCRdb to in-frame sequences with V and J called. These copies leave out some clones; in studies compared against another copy, an unresolved V gene accounts for under half, and the cause of the remainder is not known. That table is the source of V, J and clone size, and D and trimming were worked out from the DNA. This sample is represented by under 2.5 million clones; about 90% of them were singletons. In total, the top ten clones hold 0.37% of the sample.

The CDR3 numbers 17 residues from cysteine through phenylalanine. The DNA shown is the 51-base CDR3, in frame from base 1. CDR1 and CDR2 (LNHNV, YYDKDF) derive from the germline V gene (reference sequence). Between the V and J ends, shortened by 2 bases and 3 bases respectively, the junction contains 14 bases. Study-level results and caveats: When a handful of donors were compared, the shared fraction of clonotypes was 5% to 6.5% for naive CD4, approximately 3.5% for naive CD8, 2% to 2.5% for memory CD4, and less than 0.45% for memory CD8. Rarefaction of sorted-subset datasets indicated incomplete sequencing despite the large sequencing depth. Naive subsets generally had larger estimated clonotype richness than memory subsets did. Compared with non-shared clonotypes, the clonotypes found in all four sorted-subset donors had higher generation probabilities. Pairwise subsampling led to the expectation that sequencing depth would affect the degree of clonotype sharing among donors. Sampling was limited to blood, and TCR repertoires in tissue likely differ from TCR repertoires in blood. The small number of donors limited the genetic and exposure-history diversity represented.

Remarks on this clone: Its binding antigen is unknown. No clone much larger than this one lies a single base away; base qualities are absent.

This sequence was found in a man younger than 30 in good health. Some clones in this sample may be carry-over from other donors' samples. The rearrangement joined TRBV15 to TRBJ2-6, with a tentative D gene TRBD1 over 5 matching bases. What was sequenced was naive CD4+ T cells from PBMCs. The intended sense of this specimen's cell subset or site label: CD45RA+ positively selected. The sequenced DNA is TGTGCCACCAGCAGAAACCGAGGACAAATTGGGGCCAACGTCCTGACTTTC. This gives the protein CATSRNRGQIGANVLTF.